These 5 T cell receptor beta chains came from one sample sequenced in a study of a mutant IDH1 vaccine in newly diagnosed glioma. Antigens of these TCRs are unknown. Generated by immunoSEQ multiplex PCR, the TCRdb table keeps only in-frame clones and is missing some. The sample carries tens of thousands of clones, less than 90% recorded once. Specified time point: week 35, safety follow-up. The vaccine gave 300 ug of a 20-mer mutant IDH1 peptide subcutaneously per dose. Sequences were derived from PBMCs, sampled from a glioma patient whose treatment included an IDH1 peptide vaccine. The origin of the receptors is a man aged 25 to 40 with glioma.

About this clone: Germline and junction disagree at one end, which may indicate a read error. The chain couples TRBV7-9 to TRBJ1-2, with a tentative D call TRBD1 (6 bases). The CDR3 contains 10 residues. The germline V gene encodes CDR1 SEHNR and CDR2 FQNEAQ (reference sequence). The CDR3 loop reads CASRRDIFSF. The CDR3, as DNA: TGTGCCAGCAGGCGGGACATATTTAGCTTC. The full variable domain, in which reference TRBV7-9 and TRBJ1-2 provide the parts outside the CDR3, is DTGVSQNPRHKITKRGQNVTFRCDPISEHNRLYWYRQTLGQGPEFLTYFQNEAQLEKSRLLSDRFSAERPKGSFSTLEIQRTEQGDSAMYLCASRRDIFSFGSGTRLTVV.

This sequence joins TRBV6-5 and TRBJ2-7, with 7 bases fitting TRBD1. The germline CDR1 and CDR2 sequences are MNHEY and SVGAGI. With V trimmed by 10 bases and J by 0 bases, 6 bases remained unmatched. The CDR3 consists of 13 residues. The CDR3 DNA reads as TGTGCCACCTTGGGGGACAGCTCCTACGAGCAGTACTTC. Protein: CATLGDSSYEQYF.

The gene calls are TRBV5-6 and TRBJ2-2; D perhaps matches TRBD1 (5 bases). CDR3 length equals 14 residues. Trimming stripped 4 bases from V and 1 base from J, with 8 bases between. Germline CDR1 reads SGHDT; CDR2 reads YYEEEE. CDR3 in amino acids: CASSLGQNTGELFF. The CDR3 DNA follows: TGTGCCAGCAGCCTCGGACAGAACACCGGGGAGCTGTTTTTT.

This chain links TRBV27 with TRBJ2-1; 15 nucleotides agree with TRBD2. Looked up from germline, CDR1 is MNHEY and CDR2 is SMNVEV (reference sequence). The CDR3 runs to 20 residues. V lost 4 bases and J lost 0; bases outside the gene matches: 10. The CDR3 DNA reads as TGTGCCAGCAGTTCTCTCGGGACTAGCGGGGGGAGGAGCTCCTACAATGAGCAGTTCTTC. It specifies CASSSLGTSGGRSSYNEQFF.

V usage is TRBV2 and J usage is TRBJ2-2; D gene uncertain. Trimming removed 4 bases from V and 0 bases from J, with 9 bases in between. Germline CDR1 SNHLY, CDR2 FYNNEI. This CDR3 is built from 15 residues. CDR3 in amino acids: CASSGMSTNTGELFF. The CDR3 region has the DNA TGTGCCAGCAGTGGAATGTCGACGAACACCGGGGAGCTGTTTTTT.